This T cell receptor (beta chain) was captured by sequencing in a study of T cells after posttransplantation cyclophosphamide. Overall study findings and caveats: Later post-transplant blood repertoires were often dominated by donor CD8+ memory clones. Recipient CMV seropositivity and CMV reactivation strongly tracked TRB clonality.

The CDR3 has 17 amino acids. The V end was cut by 4 bases, the J end by 3 bases, with 22 bases between. Looked up from germline, CDR1 is SNHLY and CDR2 is FYNNEI. This related bone marrow graft donor gave peripheral blood on the day of marrow donation. There are many counts of this clone. Its specificity is not known. Sequencing was performed with immunoSEQ multiplex PCR; in TCRdb, only in-frame clones are kept and a portion is missing. Listed for the sample are 40,000 to 60,000 clones, none seen a single time. This receptor was taken from a man aged 35 to 55 in good health, CMV-negative, and a related stem cell transplant donor. This chain connects TRBV2 to TRBJ2-7; D might be TRBD2 (6 bases). The sample consisted of PBMCs. The DNA of the CDR3 is TGTGCCAGCAGTGCCGGGGGACCGGCTAAGGCGGACTACGAGCAGTACTTC. Protein sequence: CASSAGGPAKADYEQYF.